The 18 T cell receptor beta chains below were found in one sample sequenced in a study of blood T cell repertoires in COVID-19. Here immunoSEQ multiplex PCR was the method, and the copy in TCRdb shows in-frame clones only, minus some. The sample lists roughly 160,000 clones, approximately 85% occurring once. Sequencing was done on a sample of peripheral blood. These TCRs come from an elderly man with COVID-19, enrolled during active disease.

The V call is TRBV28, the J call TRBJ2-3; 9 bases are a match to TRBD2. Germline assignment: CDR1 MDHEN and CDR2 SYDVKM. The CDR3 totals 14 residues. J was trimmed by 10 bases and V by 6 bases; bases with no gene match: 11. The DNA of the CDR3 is TGTGCCAGCAGGGTTGGCGGGGGGGCCTTCGCGCAGTATTTT. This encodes CASRVGGGAFAQYF.

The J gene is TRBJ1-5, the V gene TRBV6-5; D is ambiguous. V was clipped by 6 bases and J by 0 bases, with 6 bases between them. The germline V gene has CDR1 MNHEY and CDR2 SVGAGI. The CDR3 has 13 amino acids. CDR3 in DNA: TGTGCCAGCAGCGGTCTTAGCAATCAGCCCCAGCATTTT. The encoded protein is CASSGLSNQPQHF.

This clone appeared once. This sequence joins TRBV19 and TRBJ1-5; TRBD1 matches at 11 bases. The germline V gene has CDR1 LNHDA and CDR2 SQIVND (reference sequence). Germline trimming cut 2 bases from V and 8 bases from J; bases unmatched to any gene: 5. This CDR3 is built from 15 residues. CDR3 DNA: TGTGCCAGTAGTATAAAGGGACAGGGGGGTGAGCCCCAGCATTTT. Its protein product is CASSIKGQGGEPQHF.

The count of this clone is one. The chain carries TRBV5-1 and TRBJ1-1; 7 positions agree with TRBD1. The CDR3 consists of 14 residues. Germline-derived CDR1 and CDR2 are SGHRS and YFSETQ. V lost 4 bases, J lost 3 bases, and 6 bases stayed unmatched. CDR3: CASSPGQLDTEAFF. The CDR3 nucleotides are TGCGCCAGCAGCCCGGGACAGCTGGACACTGAAGCTTTCTTT.

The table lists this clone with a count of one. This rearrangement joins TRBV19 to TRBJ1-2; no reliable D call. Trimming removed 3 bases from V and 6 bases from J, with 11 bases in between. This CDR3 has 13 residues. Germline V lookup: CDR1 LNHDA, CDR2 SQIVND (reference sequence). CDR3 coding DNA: TGTGCCAGTAGTATCGACCGGCGGAATGGCTACACCTTC. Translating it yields CASSIDRRNGYTF.

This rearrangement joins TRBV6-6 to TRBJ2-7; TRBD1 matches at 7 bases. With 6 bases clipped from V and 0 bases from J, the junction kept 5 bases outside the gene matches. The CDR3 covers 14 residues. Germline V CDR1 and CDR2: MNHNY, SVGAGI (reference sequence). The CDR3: CASRQGSNSYEQYF. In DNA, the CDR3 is TGTGCCAGCAGACAGGGGAGTAACTCCTACGAGCAGTACTTC.

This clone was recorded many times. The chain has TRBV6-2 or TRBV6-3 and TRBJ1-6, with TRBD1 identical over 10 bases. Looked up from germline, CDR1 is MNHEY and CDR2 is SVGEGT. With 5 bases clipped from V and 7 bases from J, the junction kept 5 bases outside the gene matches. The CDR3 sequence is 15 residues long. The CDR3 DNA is TGTGCCAGCAGTGACAGGGGGCCGGAGAATTCACCCCTCCACTTT. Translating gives CASSDRGPENSPLHF.

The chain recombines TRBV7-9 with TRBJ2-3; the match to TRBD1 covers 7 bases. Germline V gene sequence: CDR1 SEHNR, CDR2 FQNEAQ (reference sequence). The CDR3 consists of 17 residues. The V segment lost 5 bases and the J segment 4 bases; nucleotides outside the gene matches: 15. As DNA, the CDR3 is TGTGCCAGCAGCCACTTGCCTGAACAGGGGACCTCAGATACGCAGTATTTT. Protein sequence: CASSHLPEQGTSDTQYF.

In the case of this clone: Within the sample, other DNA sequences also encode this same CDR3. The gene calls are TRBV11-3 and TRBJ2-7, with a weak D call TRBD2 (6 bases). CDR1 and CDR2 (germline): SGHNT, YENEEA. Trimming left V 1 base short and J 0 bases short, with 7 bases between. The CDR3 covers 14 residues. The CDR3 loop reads CASSLGRGSYEQYF. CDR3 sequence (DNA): TGTGCCAGCAGCTTAGGGAGGGGCTCCTACGAGCAGTACTTC.

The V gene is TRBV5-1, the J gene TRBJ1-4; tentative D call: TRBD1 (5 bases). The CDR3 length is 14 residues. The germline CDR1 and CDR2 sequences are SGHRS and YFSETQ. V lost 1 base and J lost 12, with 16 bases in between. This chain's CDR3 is CASSLSQGNGQLFF. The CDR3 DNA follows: TGCGCCAGCAGCTTGAGCCAGGGAAATGGGCAACTGTTTTTT.

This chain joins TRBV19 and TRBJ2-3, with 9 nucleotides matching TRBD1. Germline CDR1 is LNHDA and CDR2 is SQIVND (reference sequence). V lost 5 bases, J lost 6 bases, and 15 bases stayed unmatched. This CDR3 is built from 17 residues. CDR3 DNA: TGTGCCAGTAGTCCAGGACAGGGGCTGGTATTCCGGGATACGCAGTATTTT. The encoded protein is CASSPGQGLVFRDTQYF.

The CDR3 region is CASSLGRGNSNQPQHF. The CDR3 region has the DNA TGTGCCAGCAGCCTGGGCCGGGGGAATAGCAATCAGCCCCAGCATTTT. This chain uses TRBV9 with TRBJ1-5, with D possibly being TRBD1 (5 bases). V was pared by 4 bases and J by 0 bases, with 14 bases between. Germline V lookup: CDR1 SGDLS, CDR2 YYNGEE. The CDR3 length is 16 residues.

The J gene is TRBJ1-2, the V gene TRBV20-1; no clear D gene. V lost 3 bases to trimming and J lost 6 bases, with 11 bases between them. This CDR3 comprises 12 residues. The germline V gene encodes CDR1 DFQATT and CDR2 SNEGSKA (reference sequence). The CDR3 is CSASRFSDGYTF. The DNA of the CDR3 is TGCAGTGCTAGTAGATTCAGTGATGGCTACACCTTC.

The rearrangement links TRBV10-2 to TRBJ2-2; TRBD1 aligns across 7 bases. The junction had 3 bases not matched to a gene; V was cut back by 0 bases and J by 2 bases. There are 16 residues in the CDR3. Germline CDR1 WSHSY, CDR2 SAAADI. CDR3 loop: CASSESGTANTGELFF. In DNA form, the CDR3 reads TGCGCCAGCAGTGAGTCCGGGACAGCCAACACCGGGGAGCTGTTTTTT.

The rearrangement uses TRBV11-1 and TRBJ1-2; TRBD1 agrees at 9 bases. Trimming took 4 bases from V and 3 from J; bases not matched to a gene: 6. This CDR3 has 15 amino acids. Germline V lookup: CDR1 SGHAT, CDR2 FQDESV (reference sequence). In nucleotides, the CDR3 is TGTGCCAGCAGCTCCGGGACAGGGAGGGACTATGGCTACACCTTC. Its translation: CASSSGTGRDYGYTF.

The CDR3 nucleotides are TGTGCCAGCAGCCCGATCGGGGGGAACACTGAAGCTTTCTTT. Residues: CASSPIGGNTEAFF. This rearrangement joins TRBV3-1 (or the pseudogene TRBV3-2) to TRBJ1-1, with D possibly matching TRBD1 (5 bases). This CDR3 contains 14 residues. Germline V gives CDR1 LGHDT, CDR2 YNNKEL (reference sequence). V shed 4 bases and J shed 1 base, with 10 bases lying between them.

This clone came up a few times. The CDR3 reads CASSSGGPSGYTF. The CDR3, as DNA: TGTGCCAGCAGCTCCGGGGGGCCCAGCGGCTACACCTTC. V is TRBV5-4 and J is TRBJ1-2; a possible D gene is TRBD1 (6 bases). Germline CDR1 and CDR2: SGHNT and YYREEE (reference sequence). V was shortened by 3 bases and J by 8 bases, with 14 bases between the two germline ends. CDR3 length: 13 amino acids.

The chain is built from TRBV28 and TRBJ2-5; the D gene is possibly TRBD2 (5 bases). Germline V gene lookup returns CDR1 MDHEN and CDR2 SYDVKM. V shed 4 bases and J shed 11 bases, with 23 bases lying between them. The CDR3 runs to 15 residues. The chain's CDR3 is CASSSESGRRERQYF. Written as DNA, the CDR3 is TGTGCCAGCAGTTCGGAAAGCGGCCGTCGTGAGCGACAGTACTTC.